This T cell receptor (beta chain) derives from a study of blood T cell repertoires in COVID-19. The germline V gene encodes CDR1 SGHAT and CDR2 FQNNGV. CDR3 size: 13 residues. The ends were cut back, 1 base at V and 0 bases at J, with 3 bases in the middle. Source study methods: Amplification with reference gene primers provided the estimates of nucleated cell counts. TCRdb's table, derived via immunoSEQ multiplex PCR, lists solely in-frame clones and lacks some. V, J and clone size reflect that table, while D and trimming were determined from the DNA. The sample consists of about 94,000 clones, about 80% of them appearing once.

This receptor was identified in a man in his sixties with acute or convalescent COVID-19. Material: peripheral blood. The chain recombines TRBV11-2 with TRBJ1-1, with D unclear. The CDR3 region is CASSLAVNTEAFF. The CDR3 nucleotides read TGTGCCAGCAGCTTAGCGGTGAACACTGAAGCTTTCTTT. The whole variable domain, filled in from reference TRBV11-2 and TRBJ1-1, reads EAGVAQSPRYKIIEKRQSVAFWCNPISGHATLYWYQQILGQGPKLLIQFQNNGVVDDSQLPKDRFSAERLKGVDSTLKIQPAKLEDSAVYLCASSLAVNTEAFFGQGTRLTVV.